The 17 T cell receptor beta chains below were found in one sample sequenced in a study of blood T cell repertoires in COVID-19. Method: immunoSEQ multiplex PCR; TCRdb's copy keeps in-frame clones and lacks some. There are roughly 57,000 clones in the sample; approximately 90% occur only once, and 2.5% to 3.5% lies in the top ten. Sequencing used peripheral blood. The receptors originated from a human donor in a cohort sampled during active COVID-19.

The chain employs TRBV19 and TRBJ2-2; the match to TRBD2 covers 10 bases. This CDR3 region has 17 residues. Germline CDR1 reads LNHDA; CDR2 reads SQIVND (reference sequence). V shed 4 bases, J shed 1 base, and the junction held 6 bases outside the gene matches. CDR3 in amino acids: CASSTLAGVLNTGELFF. The CDR3 nucleotides are TGTGCCAGTAGTACGCTAGCGGGAGTATTGAACACCGGGGAGCTGTTTTTT. Combining the CDR3 with reference TRBV19 and TRBJ2-2 gives the whole variable domain DGGITQSPKYLFRKEGQNVTLSCEQNLNHDAMYWYRQDPGQGLRLIYYSQIVNDFQKGDIAEGYSVSREKKESFPLTVTSAQKNPTAFYLCASSTLAGVLNTGELFFGEGSRLTVL.

A few counts support this clone. The CDR3 DNA reads TGTGCCAGCAGCCGCGGGACTGCCTCTGGAAACACCATATATTTT. This encodes CASSRGTASGNTIYF. The rearrangement links TRBV5-8 to TRBJ1-3; possibly TRBD1 for D (5 bases). Germline CDR1 is SGHTS and CDR2 is YDEGEE. This CDR3 is built from 15 residues. The V end was cut by 4 bases, the J end by 0 bases, with 11 bases between.

This clone was recorded only once. This chain joins TRBV29-1 and TRBJ2-2; 7 bases are a match to TRBD1. With 7 bases clipped from V and 5 bases from J, the junction kept 10 bases outside the gene matches. Germline V CDR1 and CDR2: SQVTM, ANQGSEA. The length of the CDR3 is 14 residues. As DNA, the CDR3 is TGCAGCGGCAGACAGGGATTAGGGACCGGGGAGCTGTTTTTT. Its translation is CSGRQGLGTGELFF.

The rearrangement links TRBV2 to TRBJ2-2, with D tentatively TRBD1 (6 bases). The CDR3 extends over 20 amino acids. Germline V gene data show CDR1 as SNHLY and CDR2 as FYNNEI. V lost 4 bases, J lost 6 bases, and 30 bases lay in between. For the CDR3, the DNA is TGTGCCAGCAGTGCAGGGGCCCATCACAGGGTTGGTAGGTTCGCCGGGGAGCTGTTTTTT. It is translated as CASSAGAHHRVGRFAGELFF.

This chain links TRBV27 with TRBJ2-2, with 11 bases matching TRBD2. CDR1 and CDR2 from the germline V gene are MNHEY and SMNVEV (reference sequence). This CDR3 comprises 15 residues. V dropped 3 bases and J dropped 8; count of bases not matched to a gene: 5. For the CDR3, the DNA is TGTGCCAGCAGTTTGGGGACTAGCGGCGGGGGGGAGCTGTTTTTT. Translating it yields CASSLGTSGGGELFF.

The chain joins TRBV19 to TRBJ1-1; no firm D call. The CDR3 covers 17 residues. V was cut by 0 bases and J by 1 base, with 15 bases left in between. Per the germline V gene, CDR1 is LNHDA and CDR2 is SQIVND (reference sequence). CDR3 sequence: CASSIDLRTGGNTEAFF. CDR3 nucleotide sequence: TGTGCCAGTAGTATAGATCTTCGCACGGGTGGGAACACTGAAGCTTTCTTT.

The count of this clone is one. This rearrangement joins TRBV11-2 to TRBJ2-7, with D perhaps TRBD2 (5 bases). Trimming pared 5 bases from V and 6 bases from J, leaving 14 bases between. CDR1 SGHAT and CDR2 FQNNGV come from the germline V gene. The CDR3 totals 13 residues. The CDR3 here is CASSPLGSTEQYV. CDR3 coding DNA: TGTGCCAGCAGCCCACTAGGCTCCACCGAGCAGTACGTC.

The chain recombines TRBV2 with TRBJ2-7, with D tentatively TRBD1 (7 bases). Germline values: CDR1 SNHLY, CDR2 FYNNEI. The CDR3 loop spans 14 amino acids. The V gene lost 7 bases and the J gene lost 0 bases, with 13 bases spanning the gap. CDR3 DNA sequence: TGTGCCAGCAAGGAGGGGGCTGTCTCCTACGAGCAGTACTTC. Its translation is CASKEGAVSYEQYF. The whole variable domain, remainder taken from reference TRBV2 and TRBJ2-7, is EPEVTQTPSHQVTQMGQEVILRCVPISNHLYFYWYRQILGQKVEFLVSFYNNEISEKSEIFDDQFSVERPDGSNFTLKIRSTKLEDSAMYFCASKEGAVSYEQYFGPGTRLTVT.

The rearrangement links TRBV5-8 to TRBJ1-1; D unresolved. The V end lost 1 base, the J end lost 0 bases, and 7 bases lay between the germline ends. Per germline, CDR1 SGHTS and CDR2 YDEGEE. The CDR3 runs to 14 residues. CDR3 DNA: TGTGCCAGCAGCTTGTCGGGGATGAACACTGAAGCTTTCTTT. Translated: CASSLSGMNTEAFF.

The J gene is TRBJ2-1, the V gene TRBV28; D unresolved. The CDR3 loop spans 12 amino acids. CDR1 MDHEN and CDR2 SYDVKM come from the germline V gene. Deletions cut 7 bases from V and 4 bases from J, with 8 bases between. The CDR3 spells CASTASYNEQFF. The CDR3 DNA follows: TGTGCCAGCACGGCTAGTTACAATGAGCAGTTCTTC.

This clone was seen just once. The rearrangement joins TRBV5-6 to TRBJ2-7, with 16 bases fitting TRBD2. Germline V gene data show CDR1 as SGHDT and CDR2 as YYEEEE. CDR3 size: 14 residues. V shed 5 bases, J shed 7 bases, and the junction held 3 bases outside the gene matches. The CDR3 DNA reads as TGTGCCAGCAGGCCGGGACTAGCGGGAGGGGAGCAGTACTTC. Translating gives CASRPGLAGGEQYF.

The chain couples TRBV7-8 to TRBJ2-3; the match to TRBD2 covers 8 bases. V dropped 5 bases and J dropped 3; count of bases not matched to a gene: 1. The germline CDR1 and CDR2 sequences are SGHVS and FQNEAQ. The CDR3 is 13 residues long. Written as DNA, the CDR3 is TGTGCCAGCAGCCGCGGGGGGACAGATACGCAGTATTTT. Translating gives CASSRGGTDTQYF.

The chain links TRBV11-3 to TRBJ2-1; perhaps TRBD1 as D (6 bases). With 5 bases removed from V and 10 bases from J, the gap between germline ends came to 18 bases. The CDR3 loop spans 14 amino acids. Germline V CDR1 and CDR2: SGHNT, YENEEA. As DNA, the CDR3 is TGTGCCAGCAGCAAAAACAGGGTCGCAGGCGAGCAGTTCTTC. This encodes CASSKNRVAGEQFF.

This chain joins TRBV19 and TRBJ1-1; 9 nucleotides align to TRBD1. Germline assignment: CDR1 LNHDA and CDR2 SQIVND (reference sequence). J lost 1 base, V lost 3 bases, and 6 bases had no gene match. The length of the CDR3 is 16 residues. This chain's CDR3 is CASSIQQGAKNTEAFF. The CDR3 DNA follows: TGTGCCAGTAGTATTCAACAGGGGGCAAAGAACACTGAAGCTTTCTTT.

This clone has more than one count but fewer than ten. The chain joins TRBV2 to TRBJ1-6; D remains unclear. Per the germline V gene, CDR1 is SNHLY and CDR2 is FYNNEI. Trimming cost V 2 bases and J 7 bases, with 9 bases left between them. The CDR3 loop spans 14 amino acids. In DNA, the CDR3 is TGTGCCAGCAGTGAAAACAGCAAGAATTCACCCCTCCACTTT. Protein sequence: CASSENSKNSPLHF.

This clone was seen only once. This chain joins TRBV4-3 and TRBJ2-3; the match to TRBD2 covers 16 bases. The CDR3 spans 17 residues. CDR1 is LGHNA, CDR2 YSLEER, per germline. V lost 4 bases to trimming and J lost 6 bases; unmatched junction nucleotides: 7. The CDR3 region is CASSLGTSGGAWDTQYF. In DNA form, the CDR3 reads TGCGCCAGCAGCCTTGGGACTAGCGGGGGGGCCTGGGATACGCAGTATTTT.

This clone occurred once. The chain couples TRBV9 to TRBJ2-3, with D tentatively TRBD1 (6 bases). Trimming took 3 bases from V and 5 from J, leaving 10 bases between them. Germline assignment: CDR1 SGDLS and CDR2 YYNGEE. The CDR3 runs 13 residues. CDR3 sequence: CASSEGQRDTQYF. The CDR3 DNA reads TGTGCCAGCAGCGAGGGACAAAGAGATACGCAGTATTTT.